This TCR beta chain stems from a study of T cells after posttransplantation cyclophosphamide. As regards this clone: Its antigen is undetermined.

Overall study results and limits: TRB overlap between skin or GI tissue T cells and blood was limited. After PTCy, TRB diversity resembled that of CNI/methotrexate controls. Donor CD8+ memory clones often dominated recipient blood repertoires at later times.

J lost 4 bases, V lost 5 bases, and 5 bases had no gene match. The germline V gene has CDR1 PRHDT and CDR2 FYEKMQ (reference sequence). CDR3 length equals 15 residues. Cyclophosphamide on days +3 and +4 followed busulfan-fludarabine conditioning and a marrow graft. Some clones are missing from TCRdb's copy, which holds only in-frame ones; the method was immunoSEQ multiplex PCR. The sample includes some 6,200 clones, around 94% of them seen just once. The chain has TRBV13 and TRBJ2-1; 10 nucleotides agree with TRBD1. This material consisted of CD8+ T cells sorted from blood, taken after allogeneic stem cell transplant with posttransplant cyclophosphamide. This TCR derives from a male patient aged 60 to 75 who received an allogeneic stem cell transplant from a related donor and was CMV-positive. The T cells may partly be graft donor cells. CDR3 sequence (DNA): TGTGCCAGCAGCCAGTGGACAGGGGGGTACAATGAGCAGTTCTTC. This encodes CASSQWTGGYNEQFF.